The entry that follows covers one T cell receptor beta chain sequence. The antigen is undetermined. Generated by immunoSEQ multiplex PCR, the TCRdb table keeps only in-frame clones and is missing some. Among roughly 5,300 clones listed, 65% to 80% were seen once. This specimen belongs to a study of chemoradiotherapy in HPV16-positive cancers. Overall study results and limits: Candidate HPV-specific clones and E7-related TCR motifs grew in tumor during treatment.

Germline V gives CDR1 SGHNT, CDR2 YYREEE (reference sequence). V lost 0 bases and J 2 bases, leaving 5 bases between the germline ends. The CDR3 has 13 residues. The chain carries TRBV5-4 and TRBJ1-2, with D uncertain. This TCR was recovered from a human donor with HPV-associated anogenital cancer. The source was tumor tissue, collected from a patient who underwent chemoradiotherapy. This CDR3 is CASSLDSNYGYTF. In DNA, the CDR3 is TGTGCCAGCAGCTTGGACTCAAACTATGGCTACACCTTC.